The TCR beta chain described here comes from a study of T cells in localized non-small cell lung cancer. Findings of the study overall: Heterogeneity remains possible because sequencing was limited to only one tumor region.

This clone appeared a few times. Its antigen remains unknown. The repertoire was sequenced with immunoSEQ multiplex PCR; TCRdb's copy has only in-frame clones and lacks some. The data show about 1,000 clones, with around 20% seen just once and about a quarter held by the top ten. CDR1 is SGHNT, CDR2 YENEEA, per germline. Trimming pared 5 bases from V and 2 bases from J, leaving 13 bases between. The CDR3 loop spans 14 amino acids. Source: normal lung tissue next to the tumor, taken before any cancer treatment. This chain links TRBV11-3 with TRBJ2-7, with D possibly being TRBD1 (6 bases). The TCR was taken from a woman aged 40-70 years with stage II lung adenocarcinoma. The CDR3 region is CASSPRTEAYEQYF. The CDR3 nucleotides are TGTGCCAGCAGCCCTCGGACAGAGGCCTACGAGCAGTACTTC.